Listed here are 2 T cell receptor beta chains from one sample, sequenced in a study of blood T cell repertoires in COVID-19. Repertoires were generated with immunoSEQ multiplex PCR, while TCRdb's copy carries only in-frame clones and drops some. The sample has 95,000 to 120,000 clones; 85% to 90% are singletons. The sequencing input was peripheral blood. These receptors were obtained from a woman between 50 and 59 years old with acute or convalescent COVID-19.

This clone showed up just once. The chain links TRBV7-3 to TRBJ1-2; unclear D gene. Looked up from germline, CDR1 is SGHTA and CDR2 is FQGTGA. With 1 base removed from V and 2 bases from J, the gap between germline ends came to 8 bases. The CDR3 is 14 amino acids. This CDR3 is CASSLNGDNYGYTF. The CDR3 nucleotides are TGTGCCAGCAGCTTAAACGGAGACAACTATGGCTACACCTTC.

The rearrangement links TRBV27 to TRBJ2-7; D is unclear. The CDR3 is made up of 13 amino acids. The V gene lost 1 base and the J gene lost 2 bases, with 6 bases spanning the gap. Germline-derived CDR1 and CDR2 are MNHEY and SMNVEV (reference sequence). This CDR3 is CASSLFPAYEQYF. The CDR3 bases are TGTGCCAGCAGTTTATTCCCAGCCTACGAGCAGTACTTC.